This paragraph reports one T cell receptor beta chain. Antigen specificity is unknown. This record comes from a study of Ad26.COV2.S vaccination and SARS-CoV-2 variants. Only in-frame clones appear in the TCRdb table, and some are missing; sequencing was by immunoSEQ multiplex PCR. The sample has hundreds of thousands of clones, around 86% seen once. Points from the study as a whole: Vaccinees showed greater spike-specific TCR breadth than placebo recipients.

Treatment defined: roughly 18 received Ad26.COV2.S at low or high dose, single or two shots; about 5 received placebo; per-sample allocation not given. Day 63 following the first vaccine or placebo injection was when the samples were taken. Trimming cost V 5 bases and J 6 bases; bases outside gene matches: 11. Germline lookup yields CDR1 SEHNR and CDR2 FQNEAQ (reference sequence). The CDR3 covers 17 residues. This chain uses TRBV7-9 with TRBJ2-1; TRBD2 matches at 12 bases. The receptor's source is a person aged 18 to 65 who received the Ad26.COV2.S COVID-19 vaccine or a placebo. The sequenced sample was peripheral blood, obtained in a trial of Ad26.COV2.S vaccine versus placebo. CDR3 region: CASSHRLAGARINEQFF. DNA for the CDR3: TGTGCCAGCAGCCACCGACTAGCGGGGGCCCGCATCAATGAGCAGTTCTTC. Drawing the rest from reference TRBV7-9 and TRBJ2-1, the complete variable domain is DTGVSQNPRHKITKRGQNVTFRCDPISEHNRLYWYRQTLGQGPEFLTYFQNEAQLEKSRLLSDRFSAERPKGSFSTLEIQRTEQGDSAMYLCASSHRLAGARINEQFFGPGTRLTVL.